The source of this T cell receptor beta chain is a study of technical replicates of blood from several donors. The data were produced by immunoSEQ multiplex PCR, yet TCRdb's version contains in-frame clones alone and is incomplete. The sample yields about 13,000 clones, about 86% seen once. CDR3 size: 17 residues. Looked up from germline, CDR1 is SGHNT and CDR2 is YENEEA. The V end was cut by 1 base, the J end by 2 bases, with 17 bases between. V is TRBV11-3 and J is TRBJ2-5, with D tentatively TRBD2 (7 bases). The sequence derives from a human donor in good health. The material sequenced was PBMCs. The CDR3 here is CASSLGRGAWSQETQYF. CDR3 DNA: TGTGCCAGCAGCTTAGGCCGGGGGGCATGGTCGCAAGAGACCCAGTACTTC.